This TCR beta chain was captured in a study of T cell responses to AZD1222 COVID-19 vaccine. V dropped 4 bases and J dropped 0 bases, with 8 bases sitting between them. Germline V gene lookup returns CDR1 WSHSY and CDR2 SAAADI. The CDR3 contains 14 residues. Libraries were prepared by immunoSEQ multiplex PCR; TCRdb keeps only in-frame clonotypes and omits some of them. The data contain tens of thousands of clones, approximately 86% of them seen just once; the ten biggest clones take up about 2.5%. Regarding the study as a whole: Baseline seropositivity characterized only a handful of AZD1222 recipients.

On this clone itself: What it binds is not known.

This sequence originates from an adult who received the AZD1222 COVID-19 vaccine. Material: peripheral blood, obtained 28 days after the second AZD1222 dose. This chain uses TRBV10-2 with TRBJ2-3, with D possibly TRBD2 on 5 matching bases. In nucleotides, the CDR3 is TGCGCCAGCAGTGCTGGCGGGAGCACAGATACGCAGTATTTT. Its protein is CASSAGGSTDTQYF.